The clone carrying this TCR beta chain was found a few times. This entry comes from a study of blood T cell repertoires in COVID-19. On the study more broadly: There were acute and convalescent COVID-19 samples, and they came from the United States, Italy and Spain. PBMCs, B-cell-depleted T cells, or T cells were the source of the cDNA or gDNA that made up the material.

Participants' reported clinical history set cohort assignment. Recovery meant two consecutive negative NP/OP PCR tests, professional clearance, or resolved symptoms. Using immunoSEQ multiplex PCR, the repertoire was profiled, and TCRdb retains in-frame clones only, with some absent. Here the sample spans about 380,000 clones, more than 70% being singletons. Sequencing used PBMCs or T cells enriched from blood (not recorded which). The clonotype originates from a woman between 18 and 30 years old who had recovered from COVID-19.

DNA of the CDR3: TGTGCCAGCAGTGGGGGGGAGAACACTGAAGCTTTCTTT. Translation: CASSGGENTEAFF. The V call is TRBV2, the J call TRBJ1-1, with D possibly matching TRBD1 (5 bases). The CDR3 contains 13 residues. V lost 4 bases and J lost 1, with 7 bases in between. The germline V gene has CDR1 SNHLY and CDR2 FYNNEI.